Following are 2 T cell receptor beta chains from one sample sequenced in a study of cytomegalovirus exposure and HLA in healthy donors. Primers for the PCR totalled 60 Vbeta and 13 Jbeta. Here immunoSEQ multiplex PCR was the method, and the copy in TCRdb shows in-frame clones only, minus some. The sample includes around 150,000 clones, 70% to 90% seen only once; the top ten take more than 1.5%. Sequenced sample: PBMCs. The origin of the receptors is a man aged 40-49 years in good health and CMV-seronegative.

The CDR3 nucleotides are TGTGCCAGCAGACCTCCGGGACTAGACTACGAGCAGTACTTC. Amino acids: CASRPPGLDYEQYF. V usage is TRBV27 and J usage is TRBJ2-7; TRBD2 aligns across 8 bases. Unmatched junction bases numbered 7, after V lost 6 bases and J lost 3 bases. The CDR3 covers 14 residues. Germline V gives CDR1 MNHEY, CDR2 SMNVEV (reference sequence).

This chain uses TRBV28 with TRBJ2-4; no reliable D call. The CDR3 spans 13 residues. V was cut by 2 bases and J by 3 bases, with 5 bases left in between. CDR1 MDHEN and CDR2 SYDVKM come from the germline V gene. The CDR3 nucleotides read TGTGCCAGCAGTTTAGAGAACAAAAACATTCAGTACTTC. Encoded protein: CASSLENKNIQYF.